This section outlines one T cell receptor (beta chain) sequence together with its context. The read ends 3 residues early relative to the CDR3; the germline J gene fills the gap. These data originate in a study of T cells in women clearing cervical HPV infection. All donors had a single incident cervical HPV16 infection, not prevalent. HPV was found by MY09/MY11 PCR and dot-blot genotyping. Clones were read by immunoSEQ multiplex PCR, and TCRdb kept only the in-frame ones, dropping some. Its table records approximately 30,000 clones. Between the trimmed V and J ends, which lost 4 bases and 0 bases, there was a span of 12 bases. The CDR3 is made up of 15 amino acids. CDR1 is SGHAT and CDR2 is FQNNGV in the germline V gene.

The sequenced sample was blood buffy coat. This sequence originates from a woman aged 18-70 years with a cervical HPV16 infection that either progressed to CIN3+ or cleared (not recorded which). The gene calls are TRBV11-2 and TRBJ1-1; weak D call: TRBD1 (5 bases). The sequenced part of the CDR3 DNA is TGTGCCAGCAGCTGGGAGGACACCATGAACACTGAA. Translating it yields CASSWEDTMNTE. The whole CDR3 region reads CASSWEDTMNTEAFF. Combining the CDR3 with reference TRBV11-2 and TRBJ1-1 gives the whole variable domain EAGVAQSPRYKIIEKRQSVAFWCNPISGHATLYWYQQILGQGPKLLIQFQNNGVVDDSQLPKDRFSAERLKGVDSTLKIQPAKLEDSAVYLCASSWEDTMNTEAFFGQGTRLTVV.